These T cell receptor beta chains were read from a single sample in a study of cytomegalovirus exposure and HLA in healthy donors. The repertoire was sequenced with immunoSEQ multiplex PCR; TCRdb's copy has only in-frame clones and lacks some. The sample shows 150,000 to 200,000 clones, around 85% of them seen only once. The sequencing input was PBMCs. These receptors were collected from a man in his late teens or twenties in good health and CMV-seronegative. Each CDR3 is given with its conserved first and last residue. The D gene is left open where the match is weak. Clone size is not always given. Where it is, it says once, few, many or a class for expanded clones.

clone_size: .; v_call: TRBV5-1; d_call: TRBD1; j_call: TRBJ1-3; cdr3_aa: CASSPGQGRGNTIYF; cdr3_nt: TGCGCCAGCAGCCCGGGACAGGGCAGAGGAAACACCATATATTTT
clone_size: .; v_call: TRBV15; d_call: TRBD2; j_call: TRBJ2-3; cdr3_aa: CATSRPGLVVSDTQYF; cdr3_nt: TGTGCCACCAGCCGTCCGGGACTAGTTGTTTCGGATACGCAGTATTTT
clone_size: .; v_call: TRBV6-5; d_call: .; j_call: TRBJ1-2; cdr3_aa: CASSYFLGPNYGYTF; cdr3_nt: TGTGCCAGCAGTTACTTCCTGGGCCCGAACTATGGCTACACCTTC
clone_size: .; v_call: TRBV2; d_call: .; j_call: TRBJ1-5; cdr3_aa: CASKGTRDQPQHF; cdr3_nt: TGTGCCAGCAAGGGGACAAGGGATCAGCCCCAGCATTTT
clone_size: .; v_call: TRBV19; d_call: TRBD1; j_call: TRBJ1-2; cdr3_aa: CASSPRTGANYGYTF; cdr3_nt: TGTGCCAGTAGTCCTCGGACAGGGGCTAACTATGGCTACACCTTC
clone_size: few; v_call: TRBV5-1; d_call: .; j_call: TRBJ1-1; cdr3_aa: CASSYASGAKMGEAFF; cdr3_nt: TGCGCCAGCAGCTATGCCTCTGGGGCAAAGATGGGGGAAGCTTTCTTT
clone_size: .; v_call: TRBV11-2; d_call: TRBD1; j_call: TRBJ1-3; cdr3_aa: CASSTQTGVGNTIYF; cdr3_nt: TGTGCCAGCAGCACACAAACAGGGGTTGGAAACACCATATATTTT
clone_size: .; v_call: TRBV6-1; d_call: .; j_call: TRBJ2-1; cdr3_aa: CASSLTRNEQFF; cdr3_nt: TGTGCCAGCAGTTTAACTCGAAATGAGCAGTTCTTC
clone_size: .; v_call: TRBV11-1; d_call: TRBD2; j_call: TRBJ2-3; cdr3_aa: CASSPGLAGGSTDTQYF; cdr3_nt: TGTGCCAGCAGTCCAGGACTAGCGGGAGGATCGACAGATACGCAGTATTTT
clone_size: .; v_call: TRBV4-3; d_call: TRBD1; j_call: TRBJ2-2; cdr3_aa: CASSPTGAQVGELFF; cdr3_nt: TGCGCCAGCAGCCCAACAGGGGCCCAGGTCGGGGAGCTGTTTTTT
clone_size: .; v_call: TRBV6-4; d_call: .; j_call: TRBJ2-2; cdr3_aa: CASSDGSRSTGELFF; cdr3_nt: TGTGCCAGCAGTGACGGTAGCCGTTCGACCGGGGAGCTGTTTTTT
clone_size: once; v_call: TRBV7-6; d_call: .; j_call: TRBJ1-4; cdr3_aa: CASSPRRAPGMFF; cdr3_nt: TGTGCCAGCAGCCCCCGCAGGGCCCCAGGGATGTTTTTT
clone_size: .; v_call: TRBV30; d_call: TRBD1; j_call: TRBJ1-2; cdr3_aa: CAWSQGGVGLYGYTF; cdr3_nt: TGTGCCTGGTCTCAGGGGGGTGTCGGCCTATATGGCTACACCTTC
clone_size: once; v_call: TRBV4-3; d_call: .; j_call: TRBJ2-5; cdr3_aa: CASSQGRAGGTQYF; cdr3_nt: TGCGCCAGCAGCCAAGGGAGGGCTGGGGGGACCCAGTACTTC
clone_size: few; v_call: TRBV7-9; d_call: TRBD1; j_call: TRBJ1-2; cdr3_aa: CASSLISGTAGYTF; cdr3_nt: TGTGCCAGCAGCTTAATTTCAGGGACAGCCGGCTACACCTTC
clone_size: .; v_call: TRBV2; d_call: TRBD1; j_call: TRBJ2-2; cdr3_aa: CASSERTGNTGELFF; cdr3_nt: TGTGCCAGCAGTGAGAGGACAGGGAACACCGGGGAGCTGTTTTTT
clone_size: .; v_call: TRBV6-4; d_call: .; j_call: TRBJ2-3; cdr3_aa: CASSQRASTDTQYF; cdr3_nt: TGTGCCAGCAGCCAGAGGGCCAGTACAGATACGCAGTATTTT
clone_size: once; v_call: TRBV11-2; d_call: .; j_call: TRBJ2-2; cdr3_aa: CASSPQTYSGTGELFF; cdr3_nt: TGTGCCAGCAGCCCCCAAACTTACTCCGGCACCGGGGAGCTGTTTTTT
clone_size: few; v_call: TRBV10-2; d_call: .; j_call: TRBJ2-1; cdr3_aa: CASSYNIRDFDSYNEQFF; cdr3_nt: TGCGCCAGCAGTTACAACATCCGGGACTTCGACTCCTACAATGAGCAGTTCTTC
clone_size: .; v_call: TRBV2; d_call: TRBD2; j_call: TRBJ2-2; cdr3_aa: CASSYLSGGYTGELFF; cdr3_nt: TGTGCCAGCAGTTACCTTAGCGGGGGGTACACCGGGGAGCTGTTTTTT
clone_size: .; v_call: TRBV6-1; d_call: .; j_call: TRBJ1-2; cdr3_aa: CASPPEGLDNYGYTF; cdr3_nt: TGTGCCAGCCCCCCCGAGGGTCTTGACAACTATGGCTACACCTTC
clone_size: .; v_call: TRBV7-2; d_call: .; j_call: TRBJ1-2; cdr3_aa: CASSLGTDSRYTF; cdr3_nt: TGTGCCAGCAGCTTAGGGACGGACAGCCGCTACACCTTC
clone_size: .; v_call: TRBV2; d_call: .; j_call: TRBJ2-1; cdr3_aa: CASSKSGNRHTNEQFF; cdr3_nt: TGTGCCAGCAGTAAGTCGGGTAATCGGCACACGAATGAGCAGTTCTTC
clone_size: .; v_call: TRBV9; d_call: TRBD2; j_call: TRBJ2-5; cdr3_aa: CASSVDSGRGGETQYF; cdr3_nt: TGTGCCAGCAGCGTAGACAGCGGGAGGGGTGGAGAGACCCAGTACTTC
clone_size: .; v_call: TRBV4-3; d_call: .; j_call: TRBJ2-7; cdr3_aa: CASSQGWAGLFEQYF; cdr3_nt: TGCGCCAGCAGCCAAGGTTGGGCAGGTCTGTTTGAGCAGTACTTC
clone_size: .; v_call: TRBV5-5; d_call: .; j_call: TRBJ2-3; cdr3_aa: CASSLGRTDTQYF; cdr3_nt: TGTGCCAGCAGCTTGGGCAGGACAGATACGCAGTATTTT
clone_size: few; v_call: TRBV6-5; d_call: .; j_call: TRBJ1-2; cdr3_aa: CASSYSLNNYGYTF; cdr3_nt: TGTGCCAGCAGTTACTCGTTAAATAACTATGGCTACACCTTC
clone_size: few; v_call: TRBV6-1; d_call: TRBD2; j_call: TRBJ2-5; cdr3_aa: CASSESDRGGRVLETQYF; cdr3_nt: TGTGCCAGCAGTGAATCGGATCGGGGGGGCCGAGTATTAGAGACCCAGTACTTC
clone_size: .; v_call: TRBV9; d_call: TRBD1; j_call: TRBJ2-5; cdr3_aa: CASSYTLDRQETQYF; cdr3_nt: TGTGCCAGCAGCTATACACTGGACAGGCAAGAGACCCAGTACTTC
clone_size: .; v_call: TRBV7-2; d_call: .; j_call: TRBJ1-5; cdr3_aa: CASSLVGGNNQPQHF; cdr3_nt: TGTGCCAGCAGCTTAGTCGGAGGAAACAATCAGCCCCAGCATTTT
clone_size: few; v_call: TRBV2; d_call: .; j_call: TRBJ2-1; cdr3_aa: CASSSMLADEQFF; cdr3_nt: TGTGCCAGCTCTAGCATGTTGGCGGATGAGCAGTTCTTC
clone_size: .; v_call: TRBV29-1; d_call: TRBD1; j_call: TRBJ2-2; cdr3_aa: CSVGTGGTELFF; cdr3_nt: TGCAGCGTGGGGACAGGGGGCACGGAGCTGTTTTTT
clone_size: .; v_call: TRBV19; d_call: .; j_call: TRBJ2-7; cdr3_aa: CASSAGGLGEQYF; cdr3_nt: TGTGCCAGTAGCGCAGGAGGGCTCGGGGAGCAGTACTTC
clone_size: .; v_call: TRBV7-2; d_call: .; j_call: TRBJ2-7; cdr3_aa: CASSSDLGAYEQYF; cdr3_nt: TGTGCCAGCAGCTCCGATCTAGGGGCCTACGAGCAGTACTTC
clone_size: .; v_call: TRBV7-4; d_call: .; j_call: TRBJ2-7; cdr3_aa: CASSPPSVDEQYF; cdr3_nt: TGTGCCAGCAGCCCGCCCTCGGTGGACGAGCAGTACTTC
clone_size: .; v_call: TRBV5-1; d_call: .; j_call: TRBJ1-2; cdr3_aa: CASSLVAGPNYGYTF; cdr3_nt: TGCGCCAGCAGCTTGGTTGCAGGTCCTAACTATGGCTACACCTTC
clone_size: .; v_call: TRBV12-5; d_call: TRBD1; j_call: TRBJ2-3; cdr3_aa: CASAHRGRGVADTQYF; cdr3_nt: TGTGCTAGTGCCCACAGGGGGCGCGGGGTCGCAGATACGCAGTATTTT
clone_size: .; v_call: TRBV30; d_call: .; j_call: TRBJ1-3; cdr3_aa: CAQSQGNSGNTIYF; cdr3_nt: TGTGCCCAATCCCAGGGAAACTCTGGAAACACCATATATTTT
clone_size: once; v_call: TRBV5-4; d_call: TRBD1; j_call: TRBJ2-7; cdr3_aa: CASSRQGAESSYEQYF; cdr3_nt: TGTGCCAGCAGCCGGCAGGGGGCCGAGAGCTCCTACGAGCAGTACTTC
clone_size: few; v_call: TRBV6-5; d_call: .; j_call: TRBJ2-1; cdr3_aa: CASSRGTDNYNEQFF; cdr3_nt: TGTGCCAGCAGTCGCGGGACAGATAACTACAATGAGCAGTTCTTC
clone_size: .; v_call: TRBV5-4; d_call: .; j_call: TRBJ1-1; cdr3_aa: CASSSRSMNTEAFF; cdr3_nt: TGTGCCAGCAGCTCTCGGTCAATGAACACTGAAGCTTTCTTT
clone_size: .; v_call: TRBV5-1; d_call: TRBD2; j_call: TRBJ2-1; cdr3_aa: CASSPDSGGAYNEQFF; cdr3_nt: TGCGCCAGCAGCCCTGATAGCGGGGGGGCCTACAATGAGCAGTTCTTC
clone_size: .; v_call: TRBV4-1; d_call: .; j_call: TRBJ1-2; cdr3_aa: CASSQVVDSYGYTF; cdr3_nt: TGCGCCAGCAGCCAAGTGGTAGATTCCTATGGCTACACCTTC
clone_size: .; v_call: TRBV7-9; d_call: TRBD1; j_call: TRBJ1-2; cdr3_aa: CASRPYEGARDGYTF; cdr3_nt: TGTGCCAGCAGACCCTACGAGGGGGCGCGGGATGGCTACACCTTC
clone_size: .; v_call: TRBV12-5; d_call: .; j_call: TRBJ2-1; cdr3_aa: CASGFSLDEQFF; cdr3_nt: TGTGCTAGTGGTTTTTCCCTTGATGAGCAGTTCTTC
clone_size: .; v_call: TRBV15; d_call: TRBD2; j_call: TRBJ2-2; cdr3_aa: CATSRDHRASGRYTGELFF; cdr3_nt: TGTGCCACCAGCAGAGACCATAGGGCTAGCGGGAGGTACACCGGGGAGCTGTTTTTT
clone_size: .; v_call: TRBV6-4; d_call: TRBD1; j_call: TRBJ2-4; cdr3_aa: CASSDSAGGPLNIQYF; cdr3_nt: TGTGCCAGCAGTGACTCGGCAGGGGGACCCTTAAACATTCAGTACTTC
clone_size: .; v_call: TRBV5-5; d_call: TRBD2; j_call: TRBJ2-5; cdr3_aa: CASSTQRGRQETQYF; cdr3_nt: TGTGCCAGCAGCACACAGCGGGGGCGTCAAGAGACCCAGTACTTC
clone_size: .; v_call: TRBV4-3; d_call: .; j_call: TRBJ1-4; cdr3_aa: CASSQRTATNEKLFF; cdr3_nt: TGCGCCAGCAGCCAGCGGACAGCAACTAATGAAAAACTGTTTTTT
clone_size: few; v_call: TRBV5-1; d_call: TRBD1; j_call: TRBJ2-5; cdr3_aa: CASSLTGGGETQYF; cdr3_nt: TGCGCCAGCAGCTTAACAGGGGGAGGAGAGACCCAGTACTTC